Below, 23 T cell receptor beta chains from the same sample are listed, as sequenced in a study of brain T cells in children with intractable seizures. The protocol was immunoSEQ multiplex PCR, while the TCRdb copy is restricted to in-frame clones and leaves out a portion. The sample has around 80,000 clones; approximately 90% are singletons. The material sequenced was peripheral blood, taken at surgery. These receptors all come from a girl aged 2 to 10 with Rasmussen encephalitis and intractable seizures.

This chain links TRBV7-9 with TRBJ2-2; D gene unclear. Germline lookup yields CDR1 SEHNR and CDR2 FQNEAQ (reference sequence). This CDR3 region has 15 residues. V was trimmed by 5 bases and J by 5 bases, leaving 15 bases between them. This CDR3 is CASSPAPALTGELFF. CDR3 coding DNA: TGTGCCAGCAGCCCGGCCCCTGCCTTAACCGGGGAGCTGTTTTTT.

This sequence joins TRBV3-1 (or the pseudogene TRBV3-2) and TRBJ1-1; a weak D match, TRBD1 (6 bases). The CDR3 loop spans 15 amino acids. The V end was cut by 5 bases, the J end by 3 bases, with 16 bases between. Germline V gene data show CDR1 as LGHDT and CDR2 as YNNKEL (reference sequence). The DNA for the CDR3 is TGTGCCAGCAGCGTTTACAGGGAAAAACACACTGAAGCTTTCTTT. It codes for CASSVYREKHTEAFF.

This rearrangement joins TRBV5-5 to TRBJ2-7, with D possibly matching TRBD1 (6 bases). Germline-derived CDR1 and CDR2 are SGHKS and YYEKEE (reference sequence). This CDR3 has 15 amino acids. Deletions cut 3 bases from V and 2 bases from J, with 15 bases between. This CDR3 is CASSYLQGMTYEQYF. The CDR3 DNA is TGTGCCAGCAGCTACCTACAGGGAATGACCTACGAGCAGTACTTC. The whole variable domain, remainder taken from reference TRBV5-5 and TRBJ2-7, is DAGVTQSPTHLIKTRGQQVTLRCSPISGHKSVSWYQQVLGQGPQFIFQYYEKEERGRGNFPDRFSARQFPNYSSELNVNALLLGDSALYLCASSYLQGMTYEQYFGPGTRLTVT.

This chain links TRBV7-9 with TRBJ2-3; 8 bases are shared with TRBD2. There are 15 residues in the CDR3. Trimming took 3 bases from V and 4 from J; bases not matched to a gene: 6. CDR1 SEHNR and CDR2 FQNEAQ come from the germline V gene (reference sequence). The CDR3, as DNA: TGTGCCAGCAGCTTTGGGACTAGGGTGGCAGATACGCAGTATTTT. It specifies CASSFGTRVADTQYF.

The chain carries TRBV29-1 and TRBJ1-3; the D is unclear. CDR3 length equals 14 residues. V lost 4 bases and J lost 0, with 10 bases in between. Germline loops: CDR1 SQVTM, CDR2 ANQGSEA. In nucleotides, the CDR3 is TGCAGCGTTGGATCGGGTCTCTCTGGAAACACCATATATTTT. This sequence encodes CSVGSGLSGNTIYF.

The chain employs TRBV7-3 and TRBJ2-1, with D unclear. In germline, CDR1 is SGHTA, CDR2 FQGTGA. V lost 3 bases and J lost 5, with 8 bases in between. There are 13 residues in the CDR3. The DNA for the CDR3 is TGTGCCAGCAGCTTGAACCCTAACAATGAGCAGTTCTTC. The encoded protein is CASSLNPNNEQFF.

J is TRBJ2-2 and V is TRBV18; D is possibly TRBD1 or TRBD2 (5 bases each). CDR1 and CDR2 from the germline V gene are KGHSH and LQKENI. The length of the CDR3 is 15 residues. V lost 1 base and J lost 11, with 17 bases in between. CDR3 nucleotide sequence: TGTGCCAGCTCACCACGAACTGGGACGGTCGGAGAGCTGTTTTTT. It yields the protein CASSPRTGTVGELFF.

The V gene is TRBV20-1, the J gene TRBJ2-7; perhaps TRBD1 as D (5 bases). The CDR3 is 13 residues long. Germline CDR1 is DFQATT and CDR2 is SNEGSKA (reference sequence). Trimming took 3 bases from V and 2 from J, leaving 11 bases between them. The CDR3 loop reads CSASQGPTYEQYF. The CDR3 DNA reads TGCAGTGCTAGTCAGGGCCCGACCTACGAGCAGTACTTC.

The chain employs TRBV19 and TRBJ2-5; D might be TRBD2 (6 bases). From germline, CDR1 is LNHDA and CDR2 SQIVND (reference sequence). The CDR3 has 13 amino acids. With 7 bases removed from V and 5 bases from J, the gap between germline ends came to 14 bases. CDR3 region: CASKEAGTETQYF. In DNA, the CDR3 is TGTGCCAGTAAGGAGGCGGGGACGGAGACCCAGTACTTC.

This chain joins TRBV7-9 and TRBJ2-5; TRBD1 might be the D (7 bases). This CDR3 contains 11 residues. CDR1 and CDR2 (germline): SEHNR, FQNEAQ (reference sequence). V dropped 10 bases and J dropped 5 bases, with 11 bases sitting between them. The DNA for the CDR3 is TGTGCCACCCAGGGGGGTGAGACCCAGTACTTC. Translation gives CATQGGETQYF.

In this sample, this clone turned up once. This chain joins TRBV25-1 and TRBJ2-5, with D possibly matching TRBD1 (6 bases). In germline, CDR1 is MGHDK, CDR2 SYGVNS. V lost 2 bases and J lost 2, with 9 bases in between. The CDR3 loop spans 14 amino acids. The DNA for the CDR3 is TGTGCCAGCAGTGAAGGGGGCCTGCAAGAGACCCAGTACTTC. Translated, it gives CASSEGGLQETQYF.

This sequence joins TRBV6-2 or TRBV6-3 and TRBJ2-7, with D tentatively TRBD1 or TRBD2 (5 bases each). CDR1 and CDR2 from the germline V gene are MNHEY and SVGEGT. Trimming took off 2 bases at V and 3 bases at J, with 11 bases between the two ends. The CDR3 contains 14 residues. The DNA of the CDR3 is TGTGCCAGCAGTTACGACGGGACCGGCTACGAGCAGTACTTC. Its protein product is CASSYDGTGYEQYF.

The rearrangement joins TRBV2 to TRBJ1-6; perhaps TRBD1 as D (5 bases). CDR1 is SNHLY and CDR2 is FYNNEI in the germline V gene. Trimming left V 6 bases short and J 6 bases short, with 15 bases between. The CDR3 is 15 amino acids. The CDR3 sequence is CASSLSGMPNSPLHF. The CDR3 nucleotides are TGTGCCAGCAGCCTGTCAGGGATGCCTAATTCACCCCTCCACTTT.

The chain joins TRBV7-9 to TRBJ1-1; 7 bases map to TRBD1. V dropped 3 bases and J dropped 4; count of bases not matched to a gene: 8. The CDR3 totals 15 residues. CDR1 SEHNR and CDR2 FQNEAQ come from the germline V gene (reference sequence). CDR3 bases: TGTGCCAGCAGCTTTACTAGACAGGGCGGCACTGAAGCTTTCTTT. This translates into CASSFTRQGGTEAFF.

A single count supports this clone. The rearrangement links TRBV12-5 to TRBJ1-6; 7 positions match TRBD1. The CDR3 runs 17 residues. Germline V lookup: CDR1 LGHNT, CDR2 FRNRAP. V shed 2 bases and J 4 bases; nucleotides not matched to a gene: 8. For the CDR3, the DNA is TGTGCTAGTGGTTTGCTTGGGACAGTGAGTTATAATTCACCCCTCCACTTT. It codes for CASGLLGTVSYNSPLHF.

CDR3 in amino acids: CASSIRAAGYEQYF. CDR3 bases: TGTGCCAGCAGCATAAGGGCAGCAGGCTACGAGCAGTACTTC. The chain joins TRBV27 to TRBJ2-7; D uncertain. Germline V gene sequence: CDR1 MNHEY, CDR2 SMNVEV (reference sequence). The V end was cut by 6 bases, the J end by 3 bases, with 15 bases between. There are 14 residues in the CDR3.

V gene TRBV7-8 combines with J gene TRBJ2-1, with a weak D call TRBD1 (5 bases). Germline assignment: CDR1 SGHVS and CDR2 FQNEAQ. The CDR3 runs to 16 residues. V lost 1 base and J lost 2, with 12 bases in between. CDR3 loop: CASSLEVGVAYNEQFF. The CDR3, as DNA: TGTGCCAGCAGCTTAGAGGTAGGGGTCGCCTACAATGAGCAGTTCTTC.

CDR3 coding DNA: TGTGCCAGCAGTGACCGGGGGGGGACTTTTTCACCCCTCCACTTT. It codes for CASSDRGGTFSPLHF. This chain links TRBV2 with TRBJ1-6; a weak D match, TRBD1 (5 bases). This CDR3 has 15 amino acids. The V end lost 3 bases, the J end lost 9 bases, and 15 bases lay between the germline ends. Germline V gives CDR1 SNHLY, CDR2 FYNNEI.

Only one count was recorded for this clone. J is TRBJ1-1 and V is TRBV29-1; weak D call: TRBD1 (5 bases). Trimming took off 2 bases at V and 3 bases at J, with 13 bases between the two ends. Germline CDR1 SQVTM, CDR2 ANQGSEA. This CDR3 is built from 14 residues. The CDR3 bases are TGCAGCGTTGAATTTTTCGGGGGACACACTGAAGCTTTCTTT. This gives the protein CSVEFFGGHTEAFF.

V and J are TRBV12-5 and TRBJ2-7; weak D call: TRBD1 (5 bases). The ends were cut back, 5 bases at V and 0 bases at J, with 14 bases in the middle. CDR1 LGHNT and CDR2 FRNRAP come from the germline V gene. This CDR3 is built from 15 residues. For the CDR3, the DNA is TGTGCTAGTGGTACAACCAGACAGTACTCCTACGAGCAGTACTTC. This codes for CASGTTRQYSYEQYF.

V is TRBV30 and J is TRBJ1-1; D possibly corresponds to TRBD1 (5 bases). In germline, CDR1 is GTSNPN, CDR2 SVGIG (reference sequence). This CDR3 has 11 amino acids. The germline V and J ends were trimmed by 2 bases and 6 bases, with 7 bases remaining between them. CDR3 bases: TGTGCCTGGAGTATCAGGGCTGAAGCTTTCTTT. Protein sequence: CAWSIRAEAFF.

The CDR3 DNA sequence: TGTGCCAGCAGTGAAGGGGCGAGGGGGGCCAACGTCCTGACTTTC. Its translation: CASSEGARGANVLTF. The rearrangement uses TRBV2 and TRBJ2-6; unclear D gene. The V and J ends lost 1 base and 4 bases respectively, with 8 bases between them. Per the germline V gene, CDR1 is SNHLY and CDR2 is FYNNEI. This CDR3 spans 15 amino acids.

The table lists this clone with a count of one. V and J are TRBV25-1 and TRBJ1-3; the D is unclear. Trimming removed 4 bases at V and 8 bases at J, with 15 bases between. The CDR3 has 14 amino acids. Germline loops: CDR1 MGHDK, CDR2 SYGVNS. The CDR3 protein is CASSVGPRVDTIYF. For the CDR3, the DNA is TGTGCCAGCAGTGTGGGCCCCCGAGTGGACACCATATATTTT.